The next 26 T cell receptor beta chains were all read from a single sample in a study of blood T cell repertoires in COVID-19. Method: immunoSEQ multiplex PCR; TCRdb's copy keeps in-frame clones and lacks some. The table lists under 250,000 clones, 81% of them singletons. The sequenced material came from peripheral blood. All receptors derive from a woman at least 80 years old with acute or convalescent COVID-19.

The genes are TRBV10-3 and TRBJ1-1; TRBD1 might be the D (5 bases). V was clipped by 9 bases and J by 2 bases, with 16 bases between them. In germline, CDR1 is ENHRY, CDR2 SYGVKD. This CDR3 contains 14 residues. The CDR3 loop is CAITGWGGNTEAFF. The CDR3 nucleotides read TGTGCCATTACAGGTTGGGGGGGAAACACTGAAGCTTTCTTT.

This chain joins TRBV18 and TRBJ1-4; D is undetermined. CDR1 is KGHSH and CDR2 is LQKENI in the germline V gene. The V end lost 0 bases, the J end lost 7 bases, and 3 bases lay between the germline ends. This CDR3 is 12 amino acids long. In DNA, the CDR3 is TGTGCCAGCTCACCACCCCGTGAAAAACTGTTTTTT. Translating it yields CASSPPREKLFF.

The genes are TRBV6-5 and TRBJ2-7, with D possibly TRBD1 on 6 matching bases. CDR1 is MNHEY and CDR2 is SVGAGI in the germline V gene. With 7 bases removed from V and 0 bases from J, the gap between germline ends came to 10 bases. The CDR3 has 13 amino acids. CDR3 sequence reads: CASTDRNSYEQYF. The CDR3, as DNA: TGTGCCAGCACCGACAGGAACTCCTACGAGCAGTACTTC.

The J gene is TRBJ1-2, the V gene TRBV29-1; possibly TRBD1 for D (5 bases). Germline values: CDR1 SQVTM, CDR2 ANQGSEA. The germline V and J ends were trimmed by 4 bases and 3 bases, with 12 bases remaining between them. The CDR3 spans 13 residues. The CDR3 coding sequence is TGCAGCGTTGCTTTAGGGGAGGACTATGGCTACACCTTC. It encodes CSVALGEDYGYTF.

V is TRBV5-1 and J is TRBJ2-7, with 9 bases fitting TRBD1. This CDR3 spans 14 amino acids. V was clipped by 2 bases and J by 6 bases; unmatched bases: 6. The V gene's germline CDR1 is SGHRS and CDR2 YFSETQ. The DNA of the CDR3 is TGCGCCAGCAGCTTTTCGGGACAGGGAGGCGAGCAGTACTTC. Its protein product is CASSFSGQGGEQYF.

The chain links TRBV7-9 to TRBJ2-7; 10 bases line up with TRBD1. Looked up from germline, CDR1 is SEHNR and CDR2 is FQNEAQ (reference sequence). V dropped 5 bases and J dropped 7; count of bases not matched to a gene: 5. CDR3 length: 13 amino acids. As DNA, the CDR3 is TGTGCCAGCAGCGGGACAGGGGAAGGGGAGCAGTACTTC. The encoded protein is CASSGTGEGEQYF.

This chain connects TRBV28 to TRBJ2-7; 8 bases agree with TRBD2. From germline, CDR1 is MDHEN and CDR2 SYDVKM. This CDR3 is 14 amino acids long. Losses at the gene ends were 6 bases for V and 3 bases for J; bases not matched to a gene: 7. The CDR3 spells CASSNPGLGYEQYF. Here the CDR3 DNA reads TGTGCCAGCAGCAATCCGGGACTAGGCTACGAGCAGTACTTC.

This chain connects TRBV19 to TRBJ2-5; 7 bases are shared with TRBD2. The germline V gene has CDR1 LNHDA and CDR2 SQIVND (reference sequence). Trimming cost V 1 base and J 2 bases; bases outside gene matches: 4. The CDR3 is 15 residues long. For the CDR3, the DNA is TGTGCCAGTAGTATAGGCCTAGCGGTTCAAGAGACCCAGTACTTC. Translating it yields CASSIGLAVQETQYF.

The chain uses TRBV21-1 and TRBJ1-5; whether TRBD1, the table's D call, matches the DNA was not checked. TRBV21-1 is reported as a pseudogene. The CDR3 runs to 15 residues. The CDR3 spells CASSNRQGSGQPQHF. For the CDR3, the DNA is TGTGCCAGCAGCAATAGACAGGGGTCGGGTCAGCCCCAGCATTTT.

This rearrangement joins TRBV20-1 to TRBJ2-5; the D is unclear. This CDR3 region has 10 residues. With 6 bases removed from V and 4 bases from J, the gap between germline ends came to 6 bases. Germline CDR1 reads DFQATT; CDR2 reads SNEGSKA (reference sequence). As DNA, the CDR3 is TGCAGTGCCAGTCTAGAGACCCAGTACTTC. Amino acids: CSASLETQYF.

The chain joins TRBV4-1 to TRBJ2-5, with 11 bases lining up with TRBD1. Looked up from germline, CDR1 is MGHRA and CDR2 is YSYEKL. This CDR3 has 16 amino acids. With V trimmed by 0 bases and J by 5 bases, 5 bases remained unmatched. CDR3 nucleotide sequence: TGCGCCAGCAGCCAAGATTTGGGACAGGGGGGTGAGACCCAGTACTTC. Amino acid sequence: CASSQDLGQGGETQYF.

This chain uses TRBV19 with TRBJ2-3; tentative D call: TRBD1 (5 bases). The CDR3 loop spans 16 amino acids. The germline V gene encodes CDR1 LNHDA and CDR2 SQIVND (reference sequence). Trimming stripped 7 bases from V and 4 bases from J, with 21 bases between. The CDR3: CASTPGHGSWADTQYF. DNA of the CDR3: TGTGCCAGTACCCCAGGGCACGGCAGTTGGGCAGATACGCAGTATTTT.

This clone was counted only a few times. The chain has TRBV27 and TRBJ2-7; D is uncertain. The CDR3 runs 13 residues. The germline CDR1 and CDR2 sequences are MNHEY and SMNVEV (reference sequence). V was pared by 3 bases and J by 0 bases, with 6 bases between. The CDR3 DNA is TGTGCCAGCAGTTTTGTGAGCTCCTACGAGCAGTACTTC. This gives the protein CASSFVSSYEQYF.

The V call is TRBV7-2, the J call TRBJ1-5; D is perhaps TRBD1 (5 bases). Germline lookup yields CDR1 SGHTA and CDR2 FQGNSA. The CDR3 has 14 residues. The germline V and J ends were trimmed by 4 bases and 7 bases, with 14 bases remaining between them. The CDR3 coding sequence is TGTGCCAGCAGCTCTGGGGGGGTAGGGCAGCCCCAGCATTTT. Protein sequence: CASSSGGVGQPQHF.

The chain employs TRBV28 and TRBJ1-2, with 7 positions matching TRBD1. Trimming cost V 7 bases and J 8 bases; bases outside gene matches: 19. CDR3 length: 16 amino acids. Per the germline V gene, CDR1 is MDHEN and CDR2 is SYDVKM. CDR3: CASTQGGSRVLEGYTF. DNA for the CDR3: TGTGCCAGCACCCAAGGGGGCAGCCGCGTTTTAGAAGGCTACACCTTC.

This chain connects TRBV7-2 to TRBJ1-6; tentative D call: TRBD1 (5 bases). CDR3 size: 15 residues. CDR1 is SGHTA, CDR2 FQGNSA, per germline. Trimming shortened V by 8 bases and J by 5 bases, and 16 bases separated the two germline ends. Written as DNA, the CDR3 is TGTGCCAGCTCGTATAGTGGGGCGAATAATTCACCCCTCCACTTT. Amino acids: CASSYSGANNSPLHF.

The V call is TRBV5-1, the J call TRBJ1-3; 9 nucleotides align to TRBD1. The germline V gene encodes CDR1 SGHRS and CDR2 YFSETQ. V gave up 4 bases and J gave up 8 bases; unmatched junction bases: 10. This CDR3 is 15 amino acids long. CDR3 amino acids: CASSSYRGRGDTIYF. In DNA form, the CDR3 reads TGCGCCAGCAGCAGTTACAGGGGGCGAGGGGACACCATATATTTT.

The chain recombines TRBV19 with TRBJ2-7; the D gene is possibly TRBD1 (6 bases). Trimming removed 0 bases from V and 0 bases from J, with 9 bases in between. The germline V gene encodes CDR1 LNHDA and CDR2 SQIVND (reference sequence). This CDR3 spans 15 amino acids. CDR3: CASSIEADSSYEQYF. Written as DNA, the CDR3 is TGTGCCAGTAGTATAGAGGCGGACAGCTCCTACGAGCAGTACTTC. Complete variable domain (other parts from reference TRBV19 and TRBJ2-7): DGGITQSPKYLFRKEGQNVTLSCEQNLNHDAMYWYRQDPGQGLRLIYYSQIVNDFQKGDIAEGYSVSREKKESFPLTVTSAQKNPTAFYLCASSIEADSSYEQYFGPGTRLTVT.

CDR3 sequence (DNA): TGTGCCAGCAGTCTTAAGTACTCGGGTGGCTACACCTTC. This translates into CASSLKYSGGYTF. V usage is TRBV11-3 and J usage is TRBJ1-2; unclear D gene. Trimming took 6 bases from V and 7 from J, leaving 15 bases between them. The CDR3 consists of 13 residues. The germline CDR1 and CDR2 sequences are SGHNT and YENEEA.

The V and J genes are TRBV5-4 and TRBJ2-1; D perhaps matches TRBD2 (6 bases). Trimming took 4 bases from V and 4 from J, leaving 18 bases between them. The CDR3 is 16 amino acids. CDR1 and CDR2 from the germline V gene are SGHNT and YYREEE (reference sequence). For the CDR3, the DNA is TGTGCCAGCAGCCACGAGCGGGTCACCCTTTACAATGAGCAGTTCTTC. Translated: CASSHERVTLYNEQFF.

The CDR3 DNA reads TGTGCCACCAGCAGAGATCAAGGGGGTGCAAACTATGGCTACACCTTC. Its protein product is CATSRDQGGANYGYTF. This chain links TRBV15 with TRBJ1-2; TRBD1 is a possible D gene (6 bases). Trimming removed 0 bases from V and 2 bases from J, with 13 bases in between. CDR3 size: 16 residues. Germline lookup yields CDR1 LNHNV and CDR2 YYDKDF (reference sequence).

In this sample, this clone turned up a few times. The chain has TRBV18 and TRBJ1-4; TRBD1 matches at 8 bases. The ends lost 2 bases at V and 7 bases at J; junction bases unmatched: 9. The CDR3 covers 16 residues. Germline V lookup: CDR1 KGHSH, CDR2 LQKENI. CDR3 DNA sequence: TGTGCCAGCTCACCAACATGGACAGGGCTGGGTGAAAAACTGTTTTTT. Its translation is CASSPTWTGLGEKLFF.

The rearrangement uses TRBV28 and TRBJ1-3; TRBD1 might be the D (5 bases). This CDR3 region has 14 residues. The V and J ends lost 6 bases and 0 bases respectively, with 9 bases between them. The germline V gene has CDR1 MDHEN and CDR2 SYDVKM. CDR3 residues: CASSRQTSGNTIYF. CDR3 bases: TGTGCCAGCAGCCGACAGACCTCTGGAAACACCATATATTTT. The full variable domain, with the rest looked up from reference TRBV28 and TRBJ1-3, is DVKVTQSSRYLVKRTGEKVFLECVQDMDHENMFWYRQDPGLGLRLIYFSYDVKMKEKGDIPEGYSVSREKKERFSLILESASTNQTSMYLCASSRQTSGNTIYFGEGSWLTVV.

This sequence joins TRBV5-6 and TRBJ1-2; D gene uncertain. Trimming shortened V by 0 bases and J by 4 bases, and 13 bases separated the two germline ends. The CDR3 has 15 residues. Germline-derived CDR1 and CDR2 are SGHDT and YYEEEE. The CDR3 DNA sequence: TGTGCCAGCAGCTTGGGGGATAGGGAGTTCTATGGCTACACCTTC. It yields the protein CASSLGDREFYGYTF.

The chain employs TRBV5-4 and TRBJ1-2, with D maybe TRBD1 (6 bases). The CDR3 runs to 15 residues. V shed 0 bases and J shed 5 bases, with 14 bases lying between them. CDR1 SGHNT and CDR2 YYREEE come from the germline V gene (reference sequence). CDR3 sequence reads: CASSLASGGPYGYTF. In DNA, the CDR3 is TGTGCCAGCAGCTTGGCCAGCGGGGGCCCTTATGGCTACACCTTC.

The rearrangement links TRBV15 to TRBJ2-2; tentative D call: TRBD2 (6 bases). Germline values: CDR1 LNHNV, CDR2 YYDKDF (reference sequence). Deletions cut 3 bases from V and 8 bases from J, with 16 bases between. This CDR3 spans 15 amino acids. CDR3 nucleotide sequence: TGTGCCACCAGCAGGGACGCCCTCGGAGGGGGGGAGCTGTTTTTT. This encodes CATSRDALGGGELFF.